These T cell receptor beta chains were read from a single sample in a study of blood T cell repertoires in COVID-19. Using immunoSEQ multiplex PCR, the repertoire was profiled, and TCRdb retains in-frame clones only, with some absent. The sample records fewer than 45,000 clones, about 85% being singletons. The sequenced sample consisted of peripheral blood. All receptors derive from a human donor in a cohort sampled during active COVID-19. Both conserved end residues are part of each CDR3. A D gene is named only where the DNA matches it firmly. Some rows mark clone size as missing; the rest say once, few, many or name a class of expanded clone.

CDR3nt: TGTGCCAGCAGAAGGACAGGGCAAGAGACCCAGTACTTC
CDR3aa: CASRRTGQETQYF
j_gene: TRBJ2-5
v_gene: TRBV12-3/TRBV12-4
abundance: .
d_gene: TRBD1

CDR3nt: TGTGCCAGCAGCCAAAAGGGACAGGGCGGAAACATTCAGTACTTC
CDR3aa: CASSQKGQGGNIQYF
j_gene: TRBJ2-4
v_gene: TRBV3-1/TRBV3-2
abundance: once
d_gene: TRBD1

CDR3nt: TGCAGCGTTGTGGCGGGGAACTATGGCTACACCTTC
CDR3aa: CSVVAGNYGYTF
j_gene: TRBJ1-2
v_gene: TRBV29-1
abundance: .
d_gene: .

CDR3nt: TGTGCCAGCTCAACAGGGCTTGGAGATACGCAGTATTTT
CDR3aa: CASSTGLGDTQYF
j_gene: TRBJ2-3
v_gene: TRBV18
abundance: .
d_gene: .

CDR3nt: TGTGCCAGCAGCGAGCAGGAGGGGGCGACCTACAATGAGCAGTTCTTC
CDR3aa: CASSEQEGATYNEQFF
j_gene: TRBJ2-1
v_gene: TRBV11-1
abundance: .
d_gene: .

CDR3nt: TGTGCCAGCAGCCTACAGAGCACAGATACGCAGTATTTT
CDR3aa: CASSLQSTDTQYF
j_gene: TRBJ2-3
v_gene: TRBV5-5
abundance: .
d_gene: .

CDR3nt: TGTGCCAGCTCAGGAGAGGAAGGAAACACCATATATTTT
CDR3aa: CASSGEEGNTIYF
j_gene: TRBJ1-3
v_gene: TRBV18
abundance: .
d_gene: .

CDR3nt: TGTGCCAGCAGTTACTCGGGACAGGGGCGCTACGAGCAGTACTTC
CDR3aa: CASSYSGQGRYEQYF
j_gene: TRBJ2-7
v_gene: TRBV6-7
abundance: .
d_gene: TRBD1

CDR3nt: TGTGCCAGCAGTTACTCGAGGAGCGGGGGACCCTACGAGCAGTACTTC
CDR3aa: CASSYSRSGGPYEQYF
j_gene: TRBJ2-7
v_gene: TRBV6-5
abundance: .
d_gene: TRBD2

CDR3nt: TGTGCCAGCAGCTTAGGGGCCAGGCGCGAGCACAATGAGCAGTTCTTC
CDR3aa: CASSLGARREHNEQFF
j_gene: TRBJ2-1
v_gene: TRBV7-3
abundance: .
d_gene: .

CDR3nt: TGCGCCAGCAGCTTGCAGGGACAGCCGAACTATGGCTACACCTTC
CDR3aa: CASSLQGQPNYGYTF
j_gene: TRBJ1-2
v_gene: TRBV5-1
abundance: .
d_gene: TRBD1

CDR3nt: TGTGCCAGTAGCCTTGGGGGGGGGCTCACTGAAGCTTTCTTT
CDR3aa: CASSLGGGLTEAFF
j_gene: TRBJ1-1
v_gene: TRBV19
abundance: .
d_gene: .

CDR3nt: TGTGCCAGTAGTATTCCCCGGACAGGGGGGACTGAAGCTTTCTTT
CDR3aa: CASSIPRTGGTEAFF
j_gene: TRBJ1-1
v_gene: TRBV19
abundance: .
d_gene: TRBD1

CDR3nt: TGTGCCAGCAGTGTTCGGTCCTACAATGAGCAGTTCTTC
CDR3aa: CASSVRSYNEQFF
j_gene: TRBJ2-1
v_gene: TRBV6-4
abundance: .
d_gene: .

CDR3nt: TGTGCCAGCAGTTTACGACAGGGGAATGAGCAGTTCTTC
CDR3aa: CASSLRQGNEQFF
j_gene: TRBJ2-1
v_gene: TRBV12-3/TRBV12-4
abundance: .
d_gene: TRBD1

CDR3nt: TGTGCCAGTAGTCTCGGGACAGTCGGCAATCAGCCCCAGCATTTT
CDR3aa: CASSLGTVGNQPQHF
j_gene: TRBJ1-5
v_gene: TRBV19
abundance: .
d_gene: TRBD1

CDR3nt: TGTGCCAGCTCACCTCTCCAGGGGGCAAATGAGCAGTTCTTC
CDR3aa: CASSPLQGANEQFF
j_gene: TRBJ2-1
v_gene: TRBV18
abundance: .
d_gene: TRBD1

CDR3nt: TGTGCCAGCACCCCCCAAGCGGGGATCACTACCTATGGCTACACCTTC
CDR3aa: CASTPQAGITTYGYTF
j_gene: TRBJ1-2
v_gene: TRBV5-8
abundance: few
d_gene: .

CDR3nt: TGTGCCAGCAGCTTAGCGTTGGGAGGGGGGTACGAGCAGTACTTC
CDR3aa: CASSLALGGGYEQYF
j_gene: TRBJ2-7
v_gene: TRBV7-8
abundance: .
d_gene: .

CDR3nt: TGTGCCAGCAGCCAAGCTAGACTAGCGGAGGGACAAGAGACCCAGTACTTC
CDR3aa: CASSQARLAEGQETQYF
j_gene: TRBJ2-5
v_gene: TRBV3-1/TRBV3-2
abundance: .
d_gene: TRBD2

CDR3nt: TGTGCCAGCAGGGTTAGCGGGGGCAGCACAGATACGCAGTATTTT
CDR3aa: CASRVSGGSTDTQYF
j_gene: TRBJ2-3
v_gene: TRBV6-5
abundance: .
d_gene: TRBD2

CDR3nt: TGTGCCAGCAGCCCCCTTATGGGGGCCTATATGTCGGAGACCCAGTACTTC
CDR3aa: CASSPLMGAYMSETQYF
j_gene: TRBJ2-5
v_gene: TRBV4-2
abundance: .
d_gene: .

CDR3nt: TGTGCCAGCTCGCCCGGGGGTAGCTACGAGCAGTACTTC
CDR3aa: CASSPGGSYEQYF
j_gene: TRBJ2-7
v_gene: TRBV7-6
abundance: .
d_gene: .

CDR3nt: TGTGCCAGCAGGACCGGGACAGTAAGCTCCTACGAGCAGTACTTC
CDR3aa: CASRTGTVSSYEQYF
j_gene: TRBJ2-7
v_gene: TRBV2
abundance: .
d_gene: TRBD1

CDR3nt: TGCGCCAGCAGCTTGGTGCCAGGGGGCGACTATGGCTACACCTTC
CDR3aa: CASSLVPGGDYGYTF
j_gene: TRBJ1-2
v_gene: TRBV5-1
abundance: .
d_gene: TRBD1

CDR3nt: TGTGCCAGCAGTACAGGGGGTGGGTACGAGCAGTACTTC
CDR3aa: CASSTGGGYEQYF
j_gene: TRBJ2-7
v_gene: TRBV6-5
abundance: few
d_gene: TRBD1

CDR3nt: TGTGCCAGCAGCCCCCCGGGGAACACTGAAGCTTTCTTT
CDR3aa: CASSPPGNTEAFF
j_gene: TRBJ1-1
v_gene: TRBV3-1/TRBV3-2
abundance: .
d_gene: .

CDR3nt: TGCGCCAGCAGCTTGGATGGGCCAAGGAACACTGAAGCTTTCTTT
CDR3aa: CASSLDGPRNTEAFF
j_gene: TRBJ1-1
v_gene: TRBV5-1
abundance: .
d_gene: .

CDR3nt: TGTGTCGGGGGAGGGGATAGTACAGATACGCAGTATTTT
CDR3aa: CVGGGDSTDTQYF
j_gene: TRBJ2-3
v_gene: TRBV2
abundance: .
d_gene: TRBD2

CDR3nt: TGTGCCAGCAGCCCCAGTAGGGGGGGGCCTACAAATGAGCAGTTCTTC
CDR3aa: CASSPSRGGPTNEQFF
j_gene: TRBJ2-1
v_gene: TRBV7-3
abundance: .
d_gene: .

CDR3nt: TGTGCCAGCAGTCCTCAGGCGGCAGGGGCGGGCGAGCAGTACTTC
CDR3aa: CASSPQAAGAGEQYF
j_gene: TRBJ2-7
v_gene: TRBV6-5
abundance: .
d_gene: .

CDR3nt: TGCGCCAGCAGCTTGTCGGCGAACCGACAGGGGGCGCGATACGGCTACACCTTC
CDR3aa: CASSLSANRQGARYGYTF
j_gene: TRBJ1-2
v_gene: TRBV5-1
abundance: .
d_gene: TRBD1

CDR3nt: TGTGCCAGCACCCTAGCGTTATCTCGGGATTCACCCCTCCACTTT
CDR3aa: CASTLALSRDSPLHF
j_gene: TRBJ1-6
v_gene: TRBV27
abundance: few
d_gene: .

CDR3nt: TGCGCCAGCAGTCAGGGAGGGAATGGCTACACCTTC
CDR3aa: CASSQGGNGYTF
j_gene: TRBJ1-2
v_gene: TRBV5-1
abundance: .
d_gene: .

CDR3nt: TGTGCCAGCAGCTTAGTGTTGACGGGACAGGGATACTATGGCTACACCTTC
CDR3aa: CASSLVLTGQGYYGYTF
j_gene: TRBJ1-2
v_gene: TRBV11-2
abundance: .
d_gene: TRBD1

CDR3nt: TGTGCCAGCAGTTCTAGACGCTCTGGAAACACCATATATTTT
CDR3aa: CASSSRRSGNTIYF
j_gene: TRBJ1-3
v_gene: TRBV5-6
abundance: .
d_gene: .

CDR3nt: TGTGCCAGCAGCTCCCGGACAGGCACCCTTGGGGGGACCACCGGCAACGAGCAGTACTTC
CDR3aa: CASSSRTGTLGGTTGNEQYF
j_gene: TRBJ2-7
v_gene: TRBV6-6
abundance: .
d_gene: .

CDR3nt: TGTGCCAGCTCTGAGGACAGGGGGCTCACCGGGGAGCTGTTTTTT
CDR3aa: CASSEDRGLTGELFF
j_gene: TRBJ2-2
v_gene: TRBV25-1
abundance: .
d_gene: TRBD1

CDR3nt: TGCGCCAGCAGCCCCGCGGGGGAAGAGACCCAGTACTTC
CDR3aa: CASSPAGEETQYF
j_gene: TRBJ2-5
v_gene: TRBV5-1
abundance: .
d_gene: TRBD2

CDR3nt: TGCGCCAGCAGCCCCGGACTAGGGGGAGAGACCCAGTACTTC
CDR3aa: CASSPGLGGETQYF
j_gene: TRBJ2-5
v_gene: TRBV5-1
abundance: .
d_gene: .

CDR3nt: TGTGCCAGCAGTTTACGGGACAGCCCCTTGGGGGAGCAGTACTTC
CDR3aa: CASSLRDSPLGEQYF
j_gene: TRBJ2-7
v_gene: TRBV6-2/TRBV6-3
abundance: .
d_gene: TRBD1

CDR3nt: TGTGCCAGCAGTGCGGGAGGGACATTCCCAAACACTGAAGCTTTCTTT
CDR3aa: CASSAGGTFPNTEAFF
j_gene: TRBJ1-1
v_gene: TRBV6-1
abundance: .
d_gene: .

CDR3nt: TGTGCCAGCAGTGAAGGGGGGGGGCCAGATACGCAGTATTTT
CDR3aa: CASSEGGGPDTQYF
j_gene: TRBJ2-3
v_gene: TRBV6-1
abundance: .
d_gene: .

CDR3nt: TGCGCCAGCAGCAGAGACAATCCCAGCTACAATGAGCAGTTCTTC
CDR3aa: CASSRDNPSYNEQFF
j_gene: TRBJ2-1
v_gene: TRBV5-1
abundance: .
d_gene: .

CDR3nt: TGCGCCAGCGCCTCGGGTAGCTCCTACGAGCAGTACTTC
CDR3aa: CASASGSSYEQYF
j_gene: TRBJ2-7
v_gene: TRBV5-1
abundance: .
d_gene: .

CDR3nt: TGTGCCAGCAATGGACAGGCTAGCACAGATACGCAGTATTTT
CDR3aa: CASNGQASTDTQYF
j_gene: TRBJ2-3
v_gene: TRBV2
abundance: .
d_gene: TRBD1

CDR3nt: TGTGCCAGCAGCTTCCGACAGGGGGCCACTGAAGCTTTCTTT
CDR3aa: CASSFRQGATEAFF
j_gene: TRBJ1-1
v_gene: TRBV7-9
abundance: .
d_gene: TRBD1

CDR3nt: TGTGCCAGCAGTGCGAGGAAAGGGGCAGATACGCAGTATTTT
CDR3aa: CASSARKGADTQYF
j_gene: TRBJ2-3
v_gene: TRBV2
abundance: .
d_gene: .

CDR3nt: TGTGCCAGCGGACTAGCGGGGTCCTACGAGCAGTACTTC
CDR3aa: CASGLAGSYEQYF
j_gene: TRBJ2-7
v_gene: TRBV7-9
abundance: .
d_gene: TRBD2

CDR3nt: TGTGCCAGCAGCTTTTACACCGGGGGCACCGGGGAGCTGTTTTTT
CDR3aa: CASSFYTGGTGELFF
j_gene: TRBJ2-2
v_gene: TRBV5-6
abundance: .
d_gene: .

CDR3nt: TGTGCCACATCCCCCGTGACTAGCGGGGACAATGAGCAGTTCTTC
CDR3aa: CATSPVTSGDNEQFF
j_gene: TRBJ2-1
v_gene: TRBV10-3
abundance: .
d_gene: TRBD2

CDR3nt: TGTGCCAGCAGCTTAGGAGTAGACAAGTCCTACGAGCAGTACTTC
CDR3aa: CASSLGVDKSYEQYF
j_gene: TRBJ2-7
v_gene: TRBV7-6
abundance: .
d_gene: .

CDR3nt: TGCAGCGTTGGCTCCCGGGCAGGGCGCGACAATGAGCAGTTCTTC
CDR3aa: CSVGSRAGRDNEQFF
j_gene: TRBJ2-1
v_gene: TRBV29-1
abundance: .
d_gene: .

CDR3nt: TGTGCCAGCAGCAAGGACTTATATTCACCCCTCCACTTT
CDR3aa: CASSKDLYSPLHF
j_gene: TRBJ1-6
v_gene: TRBV5-4
abundance: few
d_gene: .